The clone carrying this TCR beta chain has just a few counts. Its antigen is unknown. This sample is drawn from a study of CD8 T cells in ankylosing spondylitis. Quantitative 5'-RACE with molecular barcodes produced the TCR beta libraries. TCRdb passed the 5' RACE reads through MiXCR, listing each CDR3 protein once. The sample shows about 190,000 distinct CDR3 sequences, 10% to 15% of them seen only once. Study results and limitations: Certain motif variants had earlier been reported in reactive arthritis synovial fluid and blood. Ankylosing spondylitis blood appeared to be characterized by a TCR beta motif of eight highly homologous variants. Disease-linked clones reportedly showed significant enrichment in matched ankylosing spondylitis synovial fluid.

This clonotype was sampled from a female donor with ankylosing spondylitis or in good health (not recorded which). Specimen: blood, either unsorted or a sorted T cell fraction (not recorded which).

The CDR3 is CASSQEDLAGLTDTQYF. The CDR3 nucleotides are TGCGCCAGCAGCCAAGAAGACCTAGCGGGCCTCACAGATACGCAGTATTTT. The V and J genes are TRBV4-3 and TRBJ2-3; 8 positions agree with TRBD2. V lost 0 bases and J lost 2; bases outside the gene matches: 7. The CDR3 loop spans 17 amino acids. Germline V lookup: CDR1 LGHNA, CDR2 YSLEER.